The entry that follows covers one T cell receptor beta chain sequence. Its antigen is as yet unknown. Here the CDR3 omits its conserved ending phenylalanine or tryptophan, so a read error is the likely source. RNA transcripts gave rise to amplified TCR beta CDR3 regions. The primer set for the first-round RT-PCR of the TCR CDR3 was HTBI. TCRdb ran MiXCR on the multiplex PCR reads and lists one entry per CDR3 protein. The data show roughly 580,000 distinct CDR3 sequences, with about 14% seen just once and almost 6% held by the top ten. The PBMCs were taken from 10 ml of fresh peripheral blood. These data belong to a study of T cells in Graves' hyperthyroidism and ophthalmopathy. Study context: Pretreatment peripheral blood was obtained at initial diagnosis.

Overall study results and limits: Most thyroid-expanded clonotypes above 0.001 were also found in blood.

V dropped 4 bases and J dropped 2; count of bases not matched to a gene: 12. Germline CDR1 SGDLS, CDR2 YYNGEE. This CDR3 contains 19 residues. The sequenced sample was blood. The chain recombines TRBV9 with TRBJ2-3, with TRBD2 matching over 14 bases. This clonotype originated in a young woman with Graves' hyperthyroidism that later progressed to Graves' ophthalmopathy. The CDR3, as DNA: TGTGCCAGCAGCTCCGGACTAGCGGGAGGTCCGAAACCCACAGATACGCAGTATTCT. Translating it yields CASSSGLAGGPKPTDTQYS.